These 18 T cell receptor beta chains share one sample of origin, sequenced in a study of cytomegalovirus exposure and HLA in healthy donors. PCR primers comprised 60 Vbeta and 13 Jbeta primers. Some clones are missing from TCRdb's copy, which holds only in-frame ones; the method was immunoSEQ multiplex PCR. The repertoire holds roughly 100,000 clones, with approximately 80% as singletons. Material for sequencing was PBMCs. The receptors derive from a woman aged 40 to 55 in good health and CMV-seronegative.

The chain is built from TRBV18 and TRBJ2-1, with 9 bases identical to TRBD1. From germline, CDR1 is KGHSH and CDR2 LQKENI. The CDR3 is made up of 13 amino acids. V was pared by 6 bases and J by 8 bases, with 5 bases of the junction left unmatched. The CDR3 sequence: CASSPGQGHEQFF. The DNA of the CDR3 is TGTGCCAGCTCCCCGGGACAGGGCCATGAGCAGTTCTTC.

V gene TRBV7-2 combines with J gene TRBJ1-3, with 7 bases aligning to TRBD1. The CDR3 sequence is 13 residues long. Germline V gene data show CDR1 as SGHTA and CDR2 as FQGNSA. The V and J ends lost 5 bases and 4 bases, in that order; junction bases with no gene match: 2. The CDR3 nucleotides are TGTGCCAGCAGCCCGACAGGGGGAAACACCATATATTTT. It specifies CASSPTGGNTIYF.

The chain couples TRBV27 to TRBJ1-4; 7 nucleotides match TRBD1. Per germline, CDR1 MNHEY and CDR2 SMNVEV (reference sequence). The CDR3 consists of 15 residues. V was clipped by 5 bases and J by 7 bases; unmatched bases: 10. The CDR3 nucleotides are TGTGCCAGCAGTGCCTACCGCGACAGGGTTGAAAAACTGTTTTTT. Translation gives CASSAYRDRVEKLFF.

This clone was recorded only once. V gene TRBV4-2 combines with J gene TRBJ2-3, with TRBD2 matching 7 bases. The CDR3 covers 16 residues. The V segment lost 2 bases and the J segment 1 base; nucleotides outside the gene matches: 6. Germline values: CDR1 LGHNA, CDR2 YNFKEQ. Here the CDR3 reads CASSQQGGSGTDTQYF. CDR3 DNA: TGTGCCAGCAGCCAACAGGGCGGGAGCGGCACAGATACGCAGTATTTT.

The CDR3: CASSGLAANTGELFF. CDR3 DNA: TGTGCCAGCTCCGGACTAGCGGCAAACACCGGGGAGCTGTTTTTT. The chain has TRBV18 and TRBJ2-2; 10 bases line up with TRBD2. The germline V gene has CDR1 KGHSH and CDR2 LQKENI. J lost 2 bases, V lost 6 bases, and 3 bases had no gene match. The CDR3 is 15 amino acids.

The rearrangement links TRBV5-4 to TRBJ2-3; D might be TRBD1 (6 bases). Germline V gene sequence: CDR1 SGHNT, CDR2 YYREEE (reference sequence). The CDR3 is 16 amino acids. V was pared by 4 bases and J by 0 bases, with 15 bases between. The CDR3 sequence: CASSPERTVSTDTQYF. The CDR3 nucleotides are TGTGCCAGCAGCCCGGAGCGGACAGTAAGCACAGATACGCAGTATTTT.

V and J are TRBV5-6 and TRBJ2-1, with D possibly TRBD2 on 5 matching bases. V was clipped by 0 bases and J by 0 bases, with 16 bases between them. There are 18 residues in the CDR3. The germline CDR1 and CDR2 sequences are SGHDT and YYEEEE. The CDR3 DNA follows: TGTGCCAGCAGCTTGGCCAATGACTACCACAGCTCCTACAATGAGCAGTTCTTC. Translation gives CASSLANDYHSSYNEQFF.

This clone occurred once. This chain uses TRBV7-9 with TRBJ2-1, with D unclear. V was cut by 5 bases and J by 8 bases, with 7 bases left in between. CDR3 size: 11 residues. Germline lookup yields CDR1 SEHNR and CDR2 FQNEAQ (reference sequence). CDR3 amino acids: CASSLNDEQFF. CDR3 DNA: TGTGCCAGCAGCCTTAATGATGAGCAGTTCTTC.

The chain uses TRBV7-9 and TRBJ1-1; tentative D call: TRBD1 (5 bases). Trimming pared 3 bases from V and 4 bases from J, leaving 12 bases between. The CDR3 has 14 amino acids. The germline CDR1 and CDR2 sequences are SEHNR and FQNEAQ (reference sequence). CDR3 residues: CASSFRQRSTEAFF. The CDR3 coding sequence is TGTGCCAGCAGCTTCCGACAGAGAAGCACTGAAGCTTTCTTT.

As regards this clone: The junction and the germline gene differ at one end; a read error may be behind it. V usage is TRBV19 and J usage is TRBJ1-5; maybe TRBD1 (6 bases). This CDR3 region has 14 residues. CDR1 is LNHDA and CDR2 is SQIVND in the germline V gene (reference sequence). CDR3 region: CAGSNPTGSQPQHF. DNA of the CDR3: TGTGCCGGTAGTAACCCGACAGGATCTCAGCCCCAGCATTTT.

The rearrangement joins TRBV11-2 to TRBJ2-7; maybe TRBD1 (5 bases). This CDR3 comprises 14 residues. The V end was cut by 2 bases, the J end by 3 bases, with 11 bases between. Germline assignment: CDR1 SGHAT and CDR2 FQNNGV. In DNA, the CDR3 is TGTGCCAGCAGCTTACCTCCACAGGACTACGAGCAGTACTTC. Translation: CASSLPPQDYEQYF.

V and J are TRBV28 and TRBJ1-5; a possible D gene is TRBD1 (5 bases). The V gene's germline CDR1 is MDHEN and CDR2 SYDVKM. The ends were cut back, 0 bases at V and 7 bases at J, with 10 bases in the middle. This CDR3 is built from 14 residues. The CDR3 coding sequence is TGTGCCAGCAGTTTATGGGGGGGGAACCAGCCCCAGCATTTT. This gives the protein CASSLWGGNQPQHF.

The DNA for the CDR3 is TGCGCCAGCAGCCCTCAGAGCGCCTATGGCTACACCTTC. Translation: CASSPQSAYGYTF. The chain joins TRBV4-3 to TRBJ1-2; no firm D call. Looked up from germline, CDR1 is LGHNA and CDR2 is YSLEER. V lost 4 bases and J 4 bases, leaving 10 bases between the germline ends. This CDR3 comprises 13 residues.

This chain joins TRBV5-1 and TRBJ1-2, with no clear D. Germline loops: CDR1 SGHRS, CDR2 YFSETQ. CDR3 size: 15 residues. With 4 bases removed from V and 6 bases from J, the gap between germline ends came to 19 bases. This chain's CDR3 is CASSASLFRRHGYTF. CDR3 nucleotides: TGCGCCAGCAGCGCTTCGCTTTTCAGGCGTCATGGCTACACCTTC.

The chain recombines TRBV29-1 with TRBJ1-3, with D tentatively TRBD1 (6 bases). V lost 5 bases and J 0 bases, leaving 11 bases between the germline ends. The V gene's germline CDR1 is SQVTM and CDR2 ANQGSEA. The CDR3 spans 14 residues. CDR3 in DNA: TGCAGCGTTTCCCTGGACAGCTCTGGAAACACCATATATTTT. It specifies CSVSLDSSGNTIYF.

V is TRBV6-1 and J is TRBJ1-2; 9 positions match TRBD1. CDR3 length: 14 amino acids. V trimming: 3 bases; J trimming: 4 bases; junction bases outside the gene matches: 3. Germline CDR1 and CDR2: MNHNS and SASEGT. CDR3 amino acids: CASSEDRGGYGYTF. CDR3 in DNA: TGTGCCAGCAGTGAGGACAGGGGAGGCTATGGCTACACCTTC.

The V call is TRBV7-2, the J call TRBJ1-2, with D maybe TRBD1 (5 bases). V was cut by 1 base and J by 5 bases, with 11 bases left in between. This CDR3 spans 14 amino acids. Per germline, CDR1 SGHTA and CDR2 FQGNSA. CDR3 nucleotide sequence: TGTGCCAGCAGCTTAGTCGGGGAGGGGTATGGCTACACCTTC. This encodes CASSLVGEGYGYTF.

The rearrangement joins TRBV6-5 to TRBJ1-4; TRBD1 agrees at 9 bases. CDR3 length equals 16 residues. Trimming removed 0 bases from V and 7 bases from J; junction bases left unmatched: 6. The V gene's germline CDR1 is MNHEY and CDR2 SVGAGI. The CDR3 region is CASSYSFQGQGEKLFF. In DNA form, the CDR3 reads TGTGCCAGCAGTTACTCGTTTCAGGGACAGGGTGAAAAACTGTTTTTT.